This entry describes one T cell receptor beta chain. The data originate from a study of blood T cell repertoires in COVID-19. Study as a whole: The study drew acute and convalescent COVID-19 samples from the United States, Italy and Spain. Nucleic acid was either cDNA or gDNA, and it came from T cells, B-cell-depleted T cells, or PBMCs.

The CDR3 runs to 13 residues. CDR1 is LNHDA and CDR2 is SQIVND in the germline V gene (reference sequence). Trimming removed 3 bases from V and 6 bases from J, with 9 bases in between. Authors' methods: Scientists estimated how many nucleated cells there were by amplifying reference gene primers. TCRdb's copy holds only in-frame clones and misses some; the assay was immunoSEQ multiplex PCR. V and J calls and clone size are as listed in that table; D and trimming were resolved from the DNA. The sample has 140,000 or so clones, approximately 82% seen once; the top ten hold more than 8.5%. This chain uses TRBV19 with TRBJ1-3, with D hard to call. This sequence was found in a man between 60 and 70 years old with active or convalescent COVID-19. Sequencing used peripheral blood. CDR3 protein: CASSIGVENTIYF. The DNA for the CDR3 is TGTGCCAGTAGTATCGGGGTTGAAAACACCATATATTTT.